The entry that follows covers one T cell receptor (beta chain) sequence. Its antigen is currently unknown. The DNA input per sorted-subset replicate PCR was 200 to 250 ng, corresponding to tens of thousands of T cell genomes. Method: immunoSEQ multiplex PCR; TCRdb's copy keeps in-frame clones and lacks some. The sample shows 950,000 to 1,100,000 clones, around 78% of them seen only once. These data are taken from a study of shared clonotypes between healthy human individuals. Background on the study: Used for every donor were three CD4 naive, three CD4 memory, two CD8 naive and one CD8 memory plate.

After removal of 4 bases from V and 3 bases from J, the junction contained 8 bases not matched to a gene. The CDR3 consists of 16 residues. Germline V gives CDR1 SGDLS, CDR2 YYNGEE. General study points: Blood was the only sampled material, and tissue repertoires likely differ. Sorted-subset samples were not fully sequenced, rarefaction indicated.

The clonotype comes from a young man in good health. Some clones in this sample may be carry-over from other donors' samples. This chain uses TRBV9 with TRBJ2-7, with 12 bases aligning to TRBD1. The sequencing input was memory CD4+ T cells from PBMCs. Subset denoted: CD45RA-negative fraction. The CDR3 DNA is TGTGCCAGCAGCCCCGGTAGGGACAGGGGGCTCTACGAGCAGTACTTC. Amino acids: CASSPGRDRGLYEQYF.